Sequencing of this TCR beta chain was carried out in a study of blood T cell repertoires in COVID-19. Study information: T cells, B-cell-depleted T cells, or PBMCs supplied cDNA or gDNA.

Germline values: CDR1 GTSNPN, CDR2 SVGIG (reference sequence). V gave up 4 bases and J gave up 2 bases, with 12 bases separating them. The CDR3 totals 15 residues. Per the original data handling: It was from reference gene primer amplification that nucleated cell counts were estimated. Assay used: immunoSEQ multiplex PCR; TCRdb lists only in-frame clones, some missing. V and J calls and clone size are copied from that table; D and trimming were computed from the DNA. The sample carries some 380,000 clones, roughly 86% recorded once. V and J are TRBV30 and TRBJ1-6, with D possibly matching TRBD1 (5 bases). The TCR originated in a human donor with acute or convalescent COVID-19. The donor label of this sample is uncertain. The sample taken for sequencing was peripheral blood. The CDR3 here is CAWTTGTTYNSPLHF. Written as DNA, the CDR3 is TGTGCCTGGACTACAGGAACTACCTATAATTCACCCCTCCACTTT.